These T cell receptor beta chains were read from a single sample in a study of blood T cell repertoires in COVID-19. The table came from immunoSEQ multiplex PCR; TCRdb's copy has only in-frame clones and leaves some out. Of about 150,000 clones listed, about 90% are singletons. Sequencing input: peripheral blood. These receptors were collected from a middle-aged man with acute or convalescent COVID-19. Both conserved end residues are part of each CDR3. Fields, in order: V gene, J gene, CDR3 length, clone size, CDR3 protein. The size of a clone is reported for some rows only, either as once, few or many, or as a class for expanded clones.

V gene: TRBV11-3
J gene: TRBJ2-2
CDR3 length: 14
clone size: NA
CDR3 protein: CASSLGTGSGELFF

V gene: TRBV10-3
J gene: TRBJ2-1
CDR3 length: 15
clone size: once
CDR3 protein: CAISESTRGVNEQFF

V gene: TRBV5-4
J gene: TRBJ2-2
CDR3 length: 11
clone size: NA
CDR3 protein: CASSRTGELFF

V gene: TRBV11-2
J gene: TRBJ1-6
CDR3 length: 15
clone size: NA
CDR3 protein: CASSPPGTGNSPLHF

V gene: TRBV7-2
J gene: TRBJ1-6
CDR3 length: 14
clone size: once
CDR3 protein: CASSRRDSNSPLHF

V gene: TRBV11-1
J gene: TRBJ2-2
CDR3 length: 15
clone size: NA
CDR3 protein: CASSFAGSNTGELFF

V gene: TRBV7-2
J gene: TRBJ2-5
CDR3 length: 14
clone size: NA
CDR3 protein: CASSSQGVGETQYF

V gene: TRBV9
J gene: TRBJ1-3
CDR3 length: 14
clone size: NA
CDR3 protein: CASSRWGGRDTIYF

V gene: TRBV7-9
J gene: TRBJ2-2
CDR3 length: 18
clone size: NA
CDR3 protein: CASSTTGSWEMNTGELFF

V gene: TRBV7-9
J gene: TRBJ2-7
CDR3 length: 15
clone size: NA
CDR3 protein: CASSVGTGASYEQYF

V gene: TRBV18
J gene: TRBJ2-1
CDR3 length: 12
clone size: once
CDR3 protein: CASSHLYSEQFF

V gene: TRBV4-1
J gene: TRBJ2-1
CDR3 length: 19
clone size: NA
CDR3 protein: CASSQDPGLAGINYNEQFF

V gene: TRBV29-1
J gene: TRBJ2-7
CDR3 length: 12
clone size: NA
CDR3 protein: CSVAGTSAEQYF

V gene: TRBV6-5
J gene: TRBJ1-1
CDR3 length: 15
clone size: NA
CDR3 protein: CASSPRHSPNTEAFF

V gene: TRBV7-2
J gene: TRBJ2-3
CDR3 length: 13
clone size: NA
CDR3 protein: CASSWDREDTQYF

V gene: TRBV2
J gene: TRBJ2-7
CDR3 length: 13
clone size: NA
CDR3 protein: CASRTTASYEQYF

V gene: TRBV6-2/TRBV6-3
J gene: TRBJ1-1
CDR3 length: 12
clone size: NA
CDR3 protein: CASSQDRAEAFF

V gene: TRBV24-1
J gene: TRBJ2-5
CDR3 length: 16
clone size: NA
CDR3 protein: CATSDRQGRGQETQYF